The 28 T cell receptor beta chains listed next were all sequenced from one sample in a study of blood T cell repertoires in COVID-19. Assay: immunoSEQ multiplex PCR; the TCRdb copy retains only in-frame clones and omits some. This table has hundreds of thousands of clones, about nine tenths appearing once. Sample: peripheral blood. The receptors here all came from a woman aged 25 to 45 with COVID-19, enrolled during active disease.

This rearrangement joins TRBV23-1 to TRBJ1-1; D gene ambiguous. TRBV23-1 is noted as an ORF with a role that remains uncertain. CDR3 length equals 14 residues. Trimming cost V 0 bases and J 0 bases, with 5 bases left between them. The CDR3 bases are TGCGCCAGCAGTCAATCAACGGTGAACACTGAAGCTTTCTTT. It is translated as CASSQSTVNTEAFF.

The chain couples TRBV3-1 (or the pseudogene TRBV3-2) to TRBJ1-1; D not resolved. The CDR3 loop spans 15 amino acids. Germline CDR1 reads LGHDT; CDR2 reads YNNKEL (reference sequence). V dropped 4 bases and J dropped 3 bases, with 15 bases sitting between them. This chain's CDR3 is CASSPEARPDTEAFF. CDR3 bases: TGTGCCAGCAGCCCCGAGGCTAGGCCTGACACTGAAGCTTTCTTT.

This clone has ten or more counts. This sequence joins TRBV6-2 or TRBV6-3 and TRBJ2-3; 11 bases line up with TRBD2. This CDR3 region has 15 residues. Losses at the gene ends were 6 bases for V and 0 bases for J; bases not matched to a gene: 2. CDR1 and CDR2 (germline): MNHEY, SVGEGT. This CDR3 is CASSWTSGSTDTQYF. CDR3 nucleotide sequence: TGTGCCAGCAGCTGGACTAGCGGGAGCACAGATACGCAGTATTTT.

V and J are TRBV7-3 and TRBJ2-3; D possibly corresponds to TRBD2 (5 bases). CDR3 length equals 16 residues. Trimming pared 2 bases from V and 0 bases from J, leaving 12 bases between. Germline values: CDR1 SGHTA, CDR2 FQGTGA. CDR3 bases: TGTGCCAGCAGCTTAGACGCGGGCTCTAGCACAGATACGCAGTATTTT. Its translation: CASSLDAGSSTDTQYF.

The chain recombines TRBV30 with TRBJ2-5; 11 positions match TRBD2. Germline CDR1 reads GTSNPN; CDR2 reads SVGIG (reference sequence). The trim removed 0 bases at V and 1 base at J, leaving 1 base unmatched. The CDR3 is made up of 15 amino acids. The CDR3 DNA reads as TGTGCCTGGAGTGTCCTAGCGGGGGGCCAAGAGACCCAGTACTTC. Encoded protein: CAWSVLAGGQETQYF.

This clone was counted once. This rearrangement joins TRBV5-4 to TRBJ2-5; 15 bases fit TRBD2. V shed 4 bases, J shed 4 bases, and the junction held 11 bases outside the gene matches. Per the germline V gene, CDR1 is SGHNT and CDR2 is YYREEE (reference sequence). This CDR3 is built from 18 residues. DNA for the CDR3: TGTGCCAGCAGCCATGCCAGGACTAGCGGGAGGGAAACAGAGACCCAGTACTTC. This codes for CASSHARTSGRETETQYF.

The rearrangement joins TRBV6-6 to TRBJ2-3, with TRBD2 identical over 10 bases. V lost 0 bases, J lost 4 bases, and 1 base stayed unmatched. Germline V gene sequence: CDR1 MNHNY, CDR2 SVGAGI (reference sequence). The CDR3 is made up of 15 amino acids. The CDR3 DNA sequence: TGTGCCAGCAGTTACTCGAGCGGGAGGGCAGATACGCAGTATTTT. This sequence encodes CASSYSSGRADTQYF.

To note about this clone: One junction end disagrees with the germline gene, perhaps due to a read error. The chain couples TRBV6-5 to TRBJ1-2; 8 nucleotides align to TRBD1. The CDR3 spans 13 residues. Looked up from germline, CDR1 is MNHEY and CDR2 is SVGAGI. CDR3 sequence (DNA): TGTGCCAGCAGATACTGGACAGGGCAAGGCTACACCTTC. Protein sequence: CASRYWTGQGYTF.

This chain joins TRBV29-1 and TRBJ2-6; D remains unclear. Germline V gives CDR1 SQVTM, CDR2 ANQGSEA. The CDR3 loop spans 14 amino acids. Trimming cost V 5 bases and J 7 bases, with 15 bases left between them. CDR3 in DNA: TGCAGCGTTTCCGAGGATCTTGGCGCCAACGTCCTGACTTTC. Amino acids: CSVSEDLGANVLTF.

The CDR3 DNA reads as TGTGCCAGCAGCCCATGGACAGGGGGCGCTTACAATGAGCAGTTCTTC. This codes for CASSPWTGGAYNEQFF. This chain connects TRBV9 to TRBJ2-1; 11 nucleotides align to TRBD1. In germline, CDR1 is SGDLS, CDR2 YYNGEE. V gave up 4 bases and J gave up 4 bases; unmatched junction bases: 7. CDR3 length: 16 amino acids.

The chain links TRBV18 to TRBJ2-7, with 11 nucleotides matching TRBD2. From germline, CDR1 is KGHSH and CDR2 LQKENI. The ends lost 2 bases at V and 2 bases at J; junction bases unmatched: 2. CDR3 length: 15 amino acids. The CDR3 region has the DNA TGTGCCAGCTCACCAATGGGACTAGCGGCCTACGAGCAGTACTTC. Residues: CASSPMGLAAYEQYF. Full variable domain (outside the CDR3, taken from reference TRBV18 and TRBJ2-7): NAGVMQNPRHLVRRRGQEARLRCSPMKGHSHVYWYRQLPEEGLKFMVYLQKENIIDESGMPKERFSAEFPKEGPSILRIQQVVRGDSAAYFCASSPMGLAAYEQYFGPGTRLTVT.

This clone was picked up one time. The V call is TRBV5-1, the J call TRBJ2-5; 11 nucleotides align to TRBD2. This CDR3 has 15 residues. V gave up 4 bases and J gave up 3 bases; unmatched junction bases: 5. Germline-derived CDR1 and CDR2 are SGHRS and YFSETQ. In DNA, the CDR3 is TGCGCCAGCAGCACCGGACTAGCGGGCAAAGAGACCCAGTACTTC. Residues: CASSTGLAGKETQYF.

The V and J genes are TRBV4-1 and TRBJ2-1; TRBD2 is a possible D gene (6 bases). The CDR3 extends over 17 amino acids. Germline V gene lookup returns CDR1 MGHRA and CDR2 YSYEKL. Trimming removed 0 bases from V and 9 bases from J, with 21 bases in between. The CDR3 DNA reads TGCGCCAGCAGCCAAGAACTGGTTGCAGGGTTGGAGGGTGAGCAGTTCTTC. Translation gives CASSQELVAGLEGEQFF.

In DNA, the CDR3 is TGTGCCATCAAAGTCACACCGGGACAGGGGGCCTATGGCTACACCTTC. The encoded protein is CAIKVTPGQGAYGYTF. The rearrangement links TRBV24-1 to TRBJ1-2; 12 bases line up with TRBD1. This CDR3 contains 16 residues. The V and J ends lost 11 bases and 4 bases, in that order; junction bases with no gene match: 13. CDR1 and CDR2 from the germline V gene are KGHDR and SFDVKD.

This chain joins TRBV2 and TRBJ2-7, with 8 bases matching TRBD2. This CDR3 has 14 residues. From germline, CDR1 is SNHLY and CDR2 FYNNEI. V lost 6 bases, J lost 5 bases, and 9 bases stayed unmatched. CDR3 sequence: CASRKITSGNEQYF. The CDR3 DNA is TGTGCCAGCAGGAAAATCACTAGCGGAAACGAGCAGTACTTC.

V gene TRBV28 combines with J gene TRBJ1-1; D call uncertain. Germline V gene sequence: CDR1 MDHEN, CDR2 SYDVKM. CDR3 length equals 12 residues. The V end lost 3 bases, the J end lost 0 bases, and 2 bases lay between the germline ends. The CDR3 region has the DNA TGTGCCAGCAGTTTCATGAACACTGAAGCTTTCTTT. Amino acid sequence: CASSFMNTEAFF.

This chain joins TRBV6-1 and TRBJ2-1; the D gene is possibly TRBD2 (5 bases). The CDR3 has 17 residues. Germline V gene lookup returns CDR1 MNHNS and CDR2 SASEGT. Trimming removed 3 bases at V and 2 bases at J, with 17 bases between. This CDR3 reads CASSEPARSGTYNEQFF. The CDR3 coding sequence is TGTGCCAGCAGTGAGCCAGCCCGCAGCGGCACCTACAATGAGCAGTTCTTC.

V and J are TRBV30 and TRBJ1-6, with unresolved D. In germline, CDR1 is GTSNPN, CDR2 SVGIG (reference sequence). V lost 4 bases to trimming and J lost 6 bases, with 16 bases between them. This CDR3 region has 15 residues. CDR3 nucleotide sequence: TGTGCCTGGAAAGTACTCGGTTCGAGTAATTCACCCCTCCACTTT. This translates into CAWKVLGSSNSPLHF.

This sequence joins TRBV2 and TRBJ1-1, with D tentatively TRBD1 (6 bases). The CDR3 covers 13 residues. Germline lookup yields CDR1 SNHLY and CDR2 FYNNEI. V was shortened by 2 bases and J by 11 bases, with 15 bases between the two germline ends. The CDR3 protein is CASSETGRVRAFF. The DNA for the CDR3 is TGTGCCAGCAGTGAAACAGGGCGGGTGCGGGCTTTCTTT. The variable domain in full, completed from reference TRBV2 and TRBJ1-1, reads EPEVTQTPSHQVTQMGQEVILRCVPISNHLYFYWYRQILGQKVEFLVSFYNNEISEKSEIFDDQFSVERPDGSNFTLKIRSTKLEDSAMYFCASSETGRVRAFFGQGTRLTVV.

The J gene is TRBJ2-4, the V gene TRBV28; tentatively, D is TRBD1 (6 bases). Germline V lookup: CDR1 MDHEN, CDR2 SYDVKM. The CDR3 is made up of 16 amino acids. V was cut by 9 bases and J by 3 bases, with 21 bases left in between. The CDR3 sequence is CASGTSEFLGKNIQYF. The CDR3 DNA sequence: TGTGCCAGTGGGACAAGCGAGTTTTTAGGCAAAAACATTCAGTACTTC.

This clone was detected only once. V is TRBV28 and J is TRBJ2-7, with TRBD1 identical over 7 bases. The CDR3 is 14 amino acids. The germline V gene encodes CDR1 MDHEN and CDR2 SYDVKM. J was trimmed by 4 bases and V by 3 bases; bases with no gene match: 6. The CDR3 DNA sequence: TGTGCCAGCAGTTTCTTTACAGGGGCGTACGAGCAGTACTTC. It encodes CASSFFTGAYEQYF.

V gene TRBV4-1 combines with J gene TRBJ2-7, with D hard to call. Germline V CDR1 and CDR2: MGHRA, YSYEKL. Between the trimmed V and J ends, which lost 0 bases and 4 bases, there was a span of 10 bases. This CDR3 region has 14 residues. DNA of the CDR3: TGCGCCAGCAGCCAAGATATAACCGCGTACGAGCAGTACTTC. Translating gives CASSQDITAYEQYF.

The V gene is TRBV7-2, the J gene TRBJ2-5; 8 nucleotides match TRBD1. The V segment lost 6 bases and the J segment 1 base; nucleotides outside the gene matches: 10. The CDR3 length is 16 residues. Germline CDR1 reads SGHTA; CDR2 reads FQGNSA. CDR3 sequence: CASSHPPGTGQETQYF. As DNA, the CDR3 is TGTGCCAGCAGTCACCCCCCCGGGACAGGCCAAGAGACCCAGTACTTC.

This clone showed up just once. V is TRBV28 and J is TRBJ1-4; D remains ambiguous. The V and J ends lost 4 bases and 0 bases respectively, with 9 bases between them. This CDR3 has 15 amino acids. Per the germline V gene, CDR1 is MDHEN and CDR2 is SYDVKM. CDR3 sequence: CASSSTTTTNEKLFF. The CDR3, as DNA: TGTGCCAGCAGTTCAACCACTACAACTAATGAAAAACTGTTTTTT.

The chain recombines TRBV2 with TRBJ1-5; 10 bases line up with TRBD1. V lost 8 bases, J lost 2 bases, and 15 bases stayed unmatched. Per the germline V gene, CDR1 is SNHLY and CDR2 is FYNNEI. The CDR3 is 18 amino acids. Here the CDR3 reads CASFRDRGDLGGNQPQHF. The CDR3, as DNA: TGTGCCAGCTTCCGGGACAGGGGAGACCTTGGGGGCAATCAGCCCCAGCATTTT.

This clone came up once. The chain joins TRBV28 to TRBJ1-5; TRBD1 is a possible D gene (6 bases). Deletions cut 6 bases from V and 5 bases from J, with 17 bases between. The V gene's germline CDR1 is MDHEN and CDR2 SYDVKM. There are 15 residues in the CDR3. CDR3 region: CASRESGGDHQPQHF. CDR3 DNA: TGTGCCAGCAGGGAGTCTGGGGGCGATCATCAGCCCCAGCATTTT.

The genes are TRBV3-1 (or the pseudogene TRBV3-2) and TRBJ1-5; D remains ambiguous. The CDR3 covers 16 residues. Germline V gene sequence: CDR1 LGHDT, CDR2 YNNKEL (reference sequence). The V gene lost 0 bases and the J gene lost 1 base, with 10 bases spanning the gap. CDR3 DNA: TGTGCCAGCAGCCAAGACGCCGGGTTGAGCAATCAGCCCCAGCATTTT. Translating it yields CASSQDAGLSNQPQHF.

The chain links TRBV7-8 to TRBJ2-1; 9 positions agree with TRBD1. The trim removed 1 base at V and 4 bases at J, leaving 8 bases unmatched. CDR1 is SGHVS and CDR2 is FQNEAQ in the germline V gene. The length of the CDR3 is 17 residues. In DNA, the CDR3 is TGTGCCAGCAGCTTAGGATTACCGGGACAGGGATACAATGAGCAGTTCTTC. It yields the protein CASSLGLPGQGYNEQFF. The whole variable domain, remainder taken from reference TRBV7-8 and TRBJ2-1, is GAGVSQSPRYKVAKRGQDVALRCDPISGHVSLFWYQQALGQGPEFLTYFQNEAQLDKSGLPSDRFFAERPEGSVSTLKIQRTQQEDSAVYLCASSLGLPGQGYNEQFFGPGTRLTVL.